What follows are 19 T cell receptor beta chains derived from one specimen sequenced in a study of PD-1 blockade in classical Hodgkin lymphoma. Every patient was affected by relapse after autologous stem cell transplantation, while exposure to brentuximab vedotin was not uniform. Measured with immunoSEQ multiplex PCR; TCRdb has only the in-frame clones, and not every one. The sample has some 10,000 clones, 80% seen once. The sequencing used peripheral blood mononuclear cells (PBMCs), collected before the second cycle of nivolumab. The receptors originated from a human donor with classical Hodgkin lymphoma.

In this sample, this clone turned up a few times. CDR3 amino acids: CASSPHRVLRQGPMSSGNTIYF. CDR3 nucleotide sequence: TGTGCCAGCAGCCCCCATCGCGTATTACGACAGGGGCCCATGAGCTCTGGAAACACCATATATTTT. J is TRBJ1-3 and V is TRBV14; 8 positions agree with TRBD1. The CDR3 totals 22 residues. The J segment lost 0 bases and the V segment lost 4 bases, leaving 23 bases of the junction unmatched. CDR1 SGHDN and CDR2 FVKESK come from the germline V gene.

The V call is TRBV28, the J call TRBJ2-5, with a tentative D call TRBD2 (6 bases). The germline V gene has CDR1 MDHEN and CDR2 SYDVKM. CDR3 size: 15 residues. V lost 8 bases to trimming and J lost 5 bases, with 21 bases between them. The CDR3: CASQTGDGALETQYF. The CDR3 region has the DNA TGTGCCAGCCAAACGGGAGACGGGGCGCTGGAGACCCAGTACTTC.

The V and J genes are TRBV6-5 and TRBJ1-1; D gene ambiguous. The germline CDR1 and CDR2 sequences are MNHEY and SVGAGI. This CDR3 is built from 14 residues. Trimming took off 0 bases at V and 6 bases at J, with 11 bases between the two ends. The CDR3 DNA reads TGTGCCAGCAGTTACTCACGAGGCGATTCTGAAGCTTTCTTT. It yields the protein CASSYSRGDSEAFF.

Of note for this clone: One end of the junction does not line up with germline, which may come from a read error. The chain employs TRBV7-7 and TRBJ2-1, with 11 bases identical to TRBD1. The CDR3 is 16 residues long. Looked up from germline, CDR1 is SSHAT and CDR2 is FNYEAQ (reference sequence). CDR3 residues: CASSLGGTGGLNEQFF. CDR3 DNA sequence: TGTGCTAGCAGCTTAGGGGGGACAGGGGGACTCAATGAGCAGTTCTTC.

This chain uses TRBV6-4 with TRBJ2-1; 9 positions agree with TRBD1. Germline values: CDR1 MRHNA, CDR2 SNTAGT. The trim removed 0 bases at V and 7 bases at J, leaving 10 bases unmatched. This CDR3 is 17 amino acids long. CDR3 DNA: TGTGCCAGCAGTGACTCACCGACAGGGGGGGGGTTAAATGAGCAGTTCTTC. It codes for CASSDSPTGGGLNEQFF.

A remark on this clone: A junction boundary mismatches the germline segment, possibly from a read error. The chain has TRBV7-9 and TRBJ1-5, with a weak D call TRBD1 (5 bases). From germline, CDR1 is SEHNR and CDR2 FQNEAQ (reference sequence). The CDR3 consists of 13 residues. CDR3 nucleotides: TGTGCCAGCACCTTAGGTTGGGGCCAGCCCCAGCATTTT. Translating gives CASTLGWGQPQHF.

This chain uses TRBV6-1 with TRBJ2-3, with a possible D match to TRBD2 (5 bases). Germline assignment: CDR1 MNHNS and CDR2 SASEGT. The CDR3 is made up of 14 amino acids. Trimming removed 4 bases from V and 2 bases from J, with 10 bases in between. This chain's CDR3 is CASSAGIFTDTQYF. CDR3 in DNA: TGTGCCAGCAGTGCGGGGATTTTCACAGATACGCAGTATTTT.

This chain links TRBV25-1 with TRBJ2-3; 8 bases align to TRBD1. V was clipped by 2 bases and J by 2 bases; unmatched bases: 9. CDR1 and CDR2 from the germline V gene are MGHDK and SYGVNS. The CDR3 sequence is 17 residues long. This CDR3 is CASSERTQGAITDTQYF. The DNA of the CDR3 is TGTGCCAGCAGTGAAAGAACCCAGGGGGCTATCACAGATACGCAGTATTTT.

The chain uses TRBV19 and TRBJ2-3; 7 positions match TRBD2. The CDR3 contains 15 residues. The V segment lost 1 base and the J segment 1 base; nucleotides outside the gene matches: 2. Germline CDR1 LNHDA, CDR2 SQIVND (reference sequence). The CDR3 sequence: CASSIVLARTDTQYF. CDR3 DNA: TGTGCCAGTAGTATAGTACTAGCGCGCACAGATACGCAGTATTTT.

The chain employs TRBV2 and TRBJ1-1; D might be TRBD1 (5 bases). The V end was cut by 6 bases, the J end by 1 base, with 15 bases between. This CDR3 contains 15 residues. In germline, CDR1 is SNHLY, CDR2 FYNNEI. The chain's CDR3 is CASSFRQLTNTEAFF. Here the CDR3 DNA reads TGTGCCAGCAGCTTTAGACAGTTGACGAACACTGAAGCTTTCTTT.

This chain connects TRBV5-4 to TRBJ2-5; maybe TRBD2 (5 bases). The length of the CDR3 is 14 residues. Trimming removed 4 bases from V and 2 bases from J, with 12 bases in between. Germline-derived CDR1 and CDR2 are SGHNT and YYREEE (reference sequence). In DNA, the CDR3 is TGTGCCAGCAGCCTAAGAGGGAGTCAAGAGACCCAGTACTTC. It is translated as CASSLRGSQETQYF.

This clone appeared once. The genes are TRBV6-5 and TRBJ2-7, with a possible D match to TRBD2 (6 bases). The CDR3 sequence is 13 residues long. The V gene lost 3 bases and the J gene lost 4 bases, with 10 bases spanning the gap. Germline CDR1 and CDR2: MNHEY and SVGAGI. The CDR3 reads CASSYDRGYEQYF. CDR3 coding DNA: TGTGCCAGCAGTTATGACCGGGGGTACGAGCAGTACTTC.

V usage is TRBV7-9 and J usage is TRBJ2-5, with 7 positions matching TRBD2. This CDR3 is built from 17 residues. V lost 0 bases to trimming and J lost 11 bases; unmatched junction nucleotides: 18. Germline V CDR1 and CDR2: SEHNR, FQNEAQ (reference sequence). The CDR3 DNA is TGTGCCAGCAGCTTAGCGCTGGATAGCGTCTTTGCGGGGGAGCAGTACTTC. This sequence encodes CASSLALDSVFAGEQYF.

The chain recombines TRBV5-6 with TRBJ2-5; D not certain. Germline V gives CDR1 SGHDT, CDR2 YYEEEE. CDR3 length: 14 amino acids. With 2 bases removed from V and 0 bases from J, the gap between germline ends came to 8 bases. CDR3 residues: CASSFFPDQETQYF. CDR3 nucleotides: TGTGCCAGCAGCTTTTTTCCGGACCAAGAGACCCAGTACTTC.

The gene calls are TRBV9 and TRBJ1-2; tentative D call: TRBD1 (6 bases). Germline CDR1 and CDR2: SGDLS and YYNGEE. Trimming took off 5 bases at V and 2 bases at J, with 22 bases between the two ends. The CDR3 runs 17 residues. The CDR3 sequence: CASSYRGAHYGNYGYTF. The CDR3 DNA reads TGTGCCAGCAGTTATAGGGGGGCACACTACGGGAACTATGGCTACACCTTC.

This clone appeared a few times. This rearrangement joins TRBV27 to TRBJ2-1, with D possibly matching TRBD1 (6 bases). The CDR3 is made up of 16 amino acids. Germline CDR1 is MNHEY and CDR2 is SMNVEV (reference sequence). V was pared by 4 bases and J by 0 bases, with 13 bases between. The CDR3 region is CASSYGTKGSYNEQFF. The CDR3 DNA follows: TGTGCCAGCAGTTATGGGACAAAGGGCTCCTACAATGAGCAGTTCTTC.

This clone was counted a few times. This sequence joins TRBV28 and TRBJ2-5; D may be TRBD1 (6 bases). The germline CDR1 and CDR2 sequences are MDHEN and SYDVKM. The CDR3 runs 14 residues. V was clipped by 5 bases and J by 4 bases, with 14 bases between them. DNA for the CDR3: TGTGCCAGCAGTCTCCAAACAGGGATAGAGACCCAGTACTTC. Amino acids: CASSLQTGIETQYF.

The chain has TRBV5-6 and TRBJ1-1; tentatively, D is TRBD1 (5 bases). The CDR3 is 15 residues long. Germline V gives CDR1 SGHDT, CDR2 YYEEEE. Trimming cost V 6 bases and J 1 base, with 16 bases left between them. This chain's CDR3 is CASTYNTGGNTEAFF. CDR3 DNA sequence: TGTGCCAGCACCTATAATACTGGGGGGAACACTGAAGCTTTCTTT.

V is TRBV19 and J is TRBJ1-2; D uncertain. The CDR3 spans 13 residues. V was shortened by 4 bases and J by 5 bases, with 11 bases between the two germline ends. Germline CDR1 LNHDA, CDR2 SQIVND (reference sequence). As DNA, the CDR3 is TGTGCCAGTAGTACTCGGACGTATTATGGCTACACCTTC. Protein sequence: CASSTRTYYGYTF.